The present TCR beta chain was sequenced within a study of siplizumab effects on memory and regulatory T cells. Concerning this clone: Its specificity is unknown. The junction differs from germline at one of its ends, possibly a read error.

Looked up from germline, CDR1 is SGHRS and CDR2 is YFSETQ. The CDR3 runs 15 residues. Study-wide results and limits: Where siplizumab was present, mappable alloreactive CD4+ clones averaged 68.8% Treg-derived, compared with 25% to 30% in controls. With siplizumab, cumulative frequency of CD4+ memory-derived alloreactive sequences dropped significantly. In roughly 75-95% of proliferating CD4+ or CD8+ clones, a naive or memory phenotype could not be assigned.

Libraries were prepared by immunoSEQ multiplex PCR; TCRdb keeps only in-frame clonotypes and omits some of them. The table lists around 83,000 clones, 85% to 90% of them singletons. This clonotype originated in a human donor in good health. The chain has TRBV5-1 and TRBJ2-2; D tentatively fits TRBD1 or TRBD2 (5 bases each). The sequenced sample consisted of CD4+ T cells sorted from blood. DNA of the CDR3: TGCGCCAGCAGTTTGGGACCTCAAACCACCGGGGAGCTGTTTTTT. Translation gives CASSLGPQTTGELFF.